This entry concerns a single T cell receptor (beta chain). As yet, its antigen is unknown. Just one base apart from a much larger clone, this may be a read error. Isolation yielded PBMCs, at least 7 million per sample, in every case. These data originate in a study of blood T cells in healthy people across ages. At the level of the study: Template-switching capture recovered about one barcoded beta molecule per two T cells. Findings and caveats of the study: Age showed a roughly linear inverse relationship with TCR beta diversity per million T cells.

This CDR3 is built from 13 residues. CDR1 is LGHDT, CDR2 YNNKEL, per germline (reference sequence). Primers used in a second PCR of roughly 7 to 11 cycles were a sample-barcoded 5' primer and a J-beta primer mix. Each sample provided no less than 3 million CDR3-containing paired-end reads. TCRdb independently ran MiXCR on the 5' RACE reads; one entry per CDR3 protein. The sample consists of just under 900,000 distinct CDR3 sequences, 25% to 30% of them appearing once. The clonotype comes from a woman older than 75 in good health. Sequencing was carried out using blood. This chain connects TRBV3-1 to TRBJ2-7; D gene unclear. CDR3 in amino acids: CASNQSQPYEQYF. As DNA, the CDR3 is TGTGCCAGCAACCAATCCCAGCCCTACGAGCAGTACTTC.